This T cell receptor beta chain is drawn from a study of somatic mutations in cytotoxic T cells in rheumatoid arthritis. V shed 11 bases and J 3 bases; nucleotides not matched to a gene: 9. The CDR3 loop spans 13 amino acids. Germline V lookup: CDR1 MDHEN, CDR2 SYDVKM. Repertoires were generated with immunoSEQ multiplex PCR, while TCRdb's copy carries only in-frame clones and drops some. This repertoire shows more than 35,000 clones, approximately 80% found once; its top ten account for roughly 3.2%. The chain joins TRBV28 to TRBJ1-2; 7 nucleotides agree with TRBD1. Source material: CD8+ T cells sorted from blood. The receptor comes from a man aged 35-49 years in good health. CDR3 sequence: CASGSRGDYGYTF. The CDR3 DNA is TGTGCCTCTGGTAGCAGGGGGGACTATGGCTACACCTTC.